The 8 T cell receptor beta chains given below trace back to one sample, sequenced in a study of blood T cell repertoires in COVID-19. TCRdb's copy holds only in-frame clones and misses some; the assay was immunoSEQ multiplex PCR. This sample carries under 150,000 clones, about four fifths of them seen once, and the ten largest clones take about 9.5%. The sequenced material came from peripheral blood. These receptors were collected from a man in his forties with active or convalescent COVID-19.

In this sample, this clone turned up once. This chain joins TRBV30 and TRBJ1-2; no clear D gene. V lost 2 bases and J 4 bases, leaving 11 bases between the germline ends. The germline V gene encodes CDR1 GTSNPN and CDR2 SVGIG (reference sequence). The length of the CDR3 is 13 residues. CDR3 in amino acids: CAWSRTLTYGYTF. The CDR3 coding sequence is TGTGCCTGGAGTCGGACTCTTACCTATGGCTACACCTTC.

This clone was detected only once. The CDR3 DNA reads as TGTGCCTGGAGTGTAGCGGGGGGCTATGGCTACACCTTC. Its protein is CAWSVAGGYGYTF. V gene TRBV30 combines with J gene TRBJ1-2, with D perhaps TRBD1 (5 bases). The CDR3 has 13 amino acids. Per germline, CDR1 GTSNPN and CDR2 SVGIG (reference sequence). The V gene lost 0 bases and the J gene lost 4 bases, with 9 bases spanning the gap.

The rearrangement links TRBV4-1 to TRBJ2-1, with 7 bases identical to TRBD1. The germline CDR1 and CDR2 sequences are MGHRA and YSYEKL. The CDR3 is 13 amino acids. Trimming cost V 4 bases and J 8 bases; bases outside gene matches: 5. The CDR3 protein is CASSPMTGYEQFF. The CDR3 region has the DNA TGCGCCAGCAGCCCGATGACAGGGTATGAGCAGTTCTTC.

This chain links TRBV10-1 with TRBJ2-2, with TRBD2 as a possible D gene (5 bases). The CDR3 length is 15 residues. Trimming removed 2 bases from V and 1 base from J, with 8 bases in between. CDR1 WNHNN and CDR2 SYGVQD come from the germline V gene (reference sequence). The CDR3 protein is CASSEGGRNTGELFF. The CDR3 DNA reads as TGCGCCAGCAGTGAGGGCGGGCGGAACACCGGGGAGCTGTTTTTT.

The V and J genes are TRBV9 and TRBJ2-1, with 8 bases that match TRBD2. Germline CDR1 and CDR2: SGDLS and YYNGEE. The ends lost 6 bases at V and 1 base at J; junction bases unmatched: 6. This CDR3 has 15 amino acids. CDR3 sequence reads: CASNIAGGSYNEQFF. The CDR3, as DNA: TGTGCCAGCAATATCGCGGGGGGTTCCTACAATGAGCAGTTCTTC.

The chain joins TRBV25-1 to TRBJ2-1; 8 bases align to TRBD1. From germline, CDR1 is MGHDK and CDR2 SYGVNS. The length of the CDR3 is 14 residues. Trimming cost V 1 base and J 4 bases; bases outside gene matches: 0. The CDR3 DNA follows: TGTGCCAGCAGTGAATGGACAGGGTACAATGAGCAGTTCTTC. Encoded protein: CASSEWTGYNEQFF. The full variable domain, with the rest looked up from reference TRBV25-1 and TRBJ2-1, is EADIYQTPRYLVIGTGKKITLECSQTMGHDKMYWYQQDPGMELHLIHYSYGVNSTEKGDLSSESTVSRIRTEHFPLTLESARPSHTSQYLCASSEWTGYNEQFFGPGTRLTVL.

The chain links TRBV27 to TRBJ1-1; 8 positions agree with TRBD1. Germline loops: CDR1 MNHEY, CDR2 SMNVEV (reference sequence). CDR3 size: 15 residues. With V trimmed by 5 bases and J by 1 base, 6 bases remained unmatched. CDR3 loop: CASSLQGARNTEAFF. CDR3 nucleotides: TGTGCCAGCAGTCTCCAGGGGGCTCGGAACACTGAAGCTTTCTTT.

The V gene is TRBV6-4, the J gene TRBJ2-7; TRBD1 matches at 9 bases. Trimming took 0 bases from V and 4 from J; bases not matched to a gene: 4. The germline V gene has CDR1 MRHNA and CDR2 SNTAGT. The CDR3 extends over 15 amino acids. CDR3 residues: CASSDSGTGIYEQYF. CDR3 in DNA: TGTGCCAGCAGTGACTCCGGGACAGGGATATACGAGCAGTACTTC.